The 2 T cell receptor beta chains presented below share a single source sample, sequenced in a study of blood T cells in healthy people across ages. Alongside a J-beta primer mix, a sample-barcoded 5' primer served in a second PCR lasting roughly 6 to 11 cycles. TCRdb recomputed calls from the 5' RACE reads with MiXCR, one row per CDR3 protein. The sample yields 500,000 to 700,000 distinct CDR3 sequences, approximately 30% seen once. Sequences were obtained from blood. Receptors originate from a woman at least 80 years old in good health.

The CDR3 nucleotides read TGTGCCAGCAGCTCCAGGGTTTTTCGAGGTGGCTACACCTTC. It yields the protein CASSSRVFRGGYTF. The V gene is TRBV7-2, the J gene TRBJ1-2; a possible D gene is TRBD1 (5 bases). The germline CDR1 and CDR2 sequences are SGHTA and FQGNSA. V dropped 4 bases and J dropped 7 bases, with 16 bases sitting between them. CDR3 size: 14 residues.

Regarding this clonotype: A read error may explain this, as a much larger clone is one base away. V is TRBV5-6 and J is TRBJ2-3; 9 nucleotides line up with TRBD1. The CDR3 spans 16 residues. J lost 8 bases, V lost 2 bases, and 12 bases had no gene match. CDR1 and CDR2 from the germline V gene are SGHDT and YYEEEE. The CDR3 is CASSFGTGTYMATQYF. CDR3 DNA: TGTGCCAGCAGCTTTGGGACAGGGACTTATATGGCTACGCAGTATTTT. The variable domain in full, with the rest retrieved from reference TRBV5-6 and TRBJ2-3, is DAGVTQSPTHLIKTRGQQVTLRCSPKSGHDTVSWYQQALGQGPQFIFQYYEEEERQRGNFPDRFSGHQFPNYSSELNVNALLLGDSALYLCASSFGTGTYMATQYFGPGTRLTVL.